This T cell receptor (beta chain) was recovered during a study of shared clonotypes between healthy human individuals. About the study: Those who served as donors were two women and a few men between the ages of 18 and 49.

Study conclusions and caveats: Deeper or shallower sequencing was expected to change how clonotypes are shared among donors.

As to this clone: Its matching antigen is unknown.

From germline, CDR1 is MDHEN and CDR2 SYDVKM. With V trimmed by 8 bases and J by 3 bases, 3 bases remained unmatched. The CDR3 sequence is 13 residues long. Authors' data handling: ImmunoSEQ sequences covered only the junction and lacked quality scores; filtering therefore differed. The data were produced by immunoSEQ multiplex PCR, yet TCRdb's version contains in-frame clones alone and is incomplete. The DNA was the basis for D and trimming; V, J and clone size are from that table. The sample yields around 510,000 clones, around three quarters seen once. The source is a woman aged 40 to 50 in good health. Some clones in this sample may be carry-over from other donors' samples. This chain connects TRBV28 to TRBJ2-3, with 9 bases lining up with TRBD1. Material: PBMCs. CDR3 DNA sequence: TGTGCCAGCGATGACAGGGGGACAGATACGCAGTATTTT. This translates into CASDDRGTDTQYF.